This TCR beta chain derives from a study of blood T cell repertoires in COVID-19. Turning to the study itself: Samples of COVID-19 (acute and convalescent) were obtained from the United States, Italy and Spain. From T cells, B-cell-depleted T cells, or PBMCs came the material, which was cDNA or gDNA.

CDR3 length equals 15 residues. Germline V gene data show CDR1 as MNHNS and CDR2 as SASEGT. Trimming pared 2 bases from V and 15 bases from J, leaving 23 bases between. In the source study's methods: Amplified reference gene primers provided the basis for estimating nucleated cell counts. Here immunoSEQ multiplex PCR was the method, and the copy in TCRdb shows in-frame clones only, minus some. V and J calls plus clone size are reproduced from that table; the DNA served to infer D and trimming. There are around 310,000 clones in the sample; 89% occur only once, and roughly an eighth lies in the top ten.

The sequence was collected from a woman aged 60-75 years with acute or convalescent COVID-19. Sequencing was carried out using peripheral blood. J is TRBJ2-1 and V is TRBV6-1, with D perhaps matching TRBD2 (6 bases). CDR3 DNA: TGTGCCAGCAGTGAATTGGTTGCGGCGGGAAGAGCGGGGTTCTTC. This gives the protein CASSELVAAGRAGFF.